Following are 25 T cell receptor beta chains from one sample sequenced in a study of OX40 agonist ivuxolimab in advanced cancers. Assay: immunoSEQ multiplex PCR; the TCRdb copy retains only in-frame clones and omits some. The sample includes approximately 84,000 clones, roughly 82% of them seen just once. The input for sequencing was CD4+ or CD8+ T cells sorted from blood, taken in a trial of the OX40 agonist ivuxolimab. The receptors were sampled from an adult with an advanced solid tumor such as melanoma, head and neck, liver or kidney cancer.

The chain has TRBV11-2 and TRBJ1-4, with 7 bases lining up with TRBD1. The junction had 6 bases not matched to a gene; V was cut back by 1 base and J by 7 bases. CDR3 size: 15 residues. Germline CDR1 reads SGHAT; CDR2 reads FQNNGV. The CDR3 protein is CASSLAGQLSEKLFF. The CDR3 DNA is TGTGCCAGCAGCTTAGCGGGACAGTTGAGTGAAAAACTGTTTTTT.

The chain joins TRBV7-8 to TRBJ1-3; 10 nucleotides agree with TRBD1. V lost 2 bases to trimming and J lost 3 bases; unmatched junction nucleotides: 16. Germline CDR1 SGHVS, CDR2 FQNEAQ. CDR3 length: 20 residues. CDR3 protein: CASSLWGTGTGDLNGNTIYF. CDR3 nucleotide sequence: TGTGCCAGCAGCTTATGGGGTACCGGGACAGGGGATTTGAATGGAAACACCATATATTTT.

This clone was found once. The chain carries TRBV2 and TRBJ1-5; unclear D gene. The CDR3 consists of 13 residues. CDR1 is SNHLY and CDR2 is FYNNEI in the germline V gene. V was shortened by 6 bases and J by 1 base, with 7 bases between the two germline ends. Here the CDR3 reads CASRTLSNQPQHF. In nucleotides, the CDR3 is TGTGCCAGCAGGACCCTGAGCAATCAGCCCCAGCATTTT.

The chain links TRBV2 to TRBJ1-6; D call uncertain. Trimming cost V 4 bases and J 8 bases, with 9 bases left between them. This CDR3 has 13 amino acids. The germline gives CDR1 SNHLY, CDR2 FYNNEI. The CDR3 nucleotides read TGTGCCAGCAGTGGCGTTACCTATTCACCCCTCCACTTT. It codes for CASSGVTYSPLHF.

The J gene is TRBJ2-3, the V gene TRBV7-9; 11 positions match TRBD2. The trim removed 1 base at V and 6 bases at J, leaving 9 bases unmatched. This CDR3 has 17 amino acids. In germline, CDR1 is SEHNR, CDR2 FQNEAQ (reference sequence). CDR3 nucleotides: TGTGCCAGCAGCTTAGAAGGGACTAGCGGCCTTAGGGATACGCAGTATTTT. This encodes CASSLEGTSGLRDTQYF.

In its sample, this clone was seen a few times. V gene TRBV7-2 combines with J gene TRBJ1-5; D uncertain. V lost 1 base to trimming and J lost 2 bases, with 12 bases between them. CDR1 is SGHTA, CDR2 FQGNSA, per germline. The CDR3 covers 16 residues. The CDR3 DNA sequence: TGTGCCAGCAGCTTAGTTCTCGGGTTAGGCAATCAGCCCCAGCATTTT. This translates into CASSLVLGLGNQPQHF.

The chain couples TRBV6-6 to TRBJ2-7; D is perhaps TRBD1 or TRBD2 (5 bases each). Trimming removed 5 bases at V and 3 bases at J, with 11 bases between. The CDR3 length is 13 residues. Per the germline V gene, CDR1 is MNHNY and CDR2 is SVGAGI (reference sequence). CDR3 nucleotide sequence: TGTGCCAGCAGTCGGGACGGTGACTACGAGCAGTACGTC. Translating it yields CASSRDGDYEQYV.

The table lists this clone with a few counts. The chain couples TRBV6-5 to TRBJ1-1; TRBD1 matches at 8 bases. In germline, CDR1 is MNHEY, CDR2 SVGAGI. The CDR3 consists of 13 residues. Trimming cost V 4 bases and J 5 bases; bases outside gene matches: 3. The CDR3 sequence is CASSSGQGTEAFF. The CDR3 nucleotides read TGTGCCAGCAGTTCCGGACAGGGTACTGAAGCTTTCTTT.

This sequence joins TRBV7-9 and TRBJ2-5; a possible D gene is TRBD2 (6 bases). Germline V CDR1 and CDR2: SEHNR, FQNEAQ (reference sequence). Trimming stripped 5 bases from V and 5 bases from J, with 18 bases between. The CDR3 contains 15 residues. CDR3 DNA sequence: TGTGCCAGCAGCCTCATGGGCGGGGCAGGGGAGACCCAGTACTTC. Translated: CASSLMGGAGETQYF.

V usage is TRBV27 and J usage is TRBJ2-2; D could derive from TRBD1 or TRBD2 (7 bases each). The CDR3 totals 15 residues. Trimming removed 8 bases at V and 7 bases at J, with 20 bases between. CDR1 is MNHEY and CDR2 is SMNVEV in the germline V gene (reference sequence). CDR3 nucleotides: TGTGCCAGCCGCCCGCAGGGGGGGGCCTTCGGGGAGCTGTTTTTT. It yields the protein CASRPQGGAFGELFF.

This chain uses TRBV6-5 with TRBJ2-7, with 9 bases identical to TRBD1. Unmatched junction bases numbered 1, after V lost 4 bases and J lost 3 bases. The CDR3 length is 13 residues. Per germline, CDR1 MNHEY and CDR2 SVGAGI. The CDR3 nucleotides read TGTGCCAGCAGTTCGGGACAGGGCTACGAGCAGTACTTC. Its protein product is CASSSGQGYEQYF.

V usage is TRBV7-9 and J usage is TRBJ1-2; D not certain. There are 12 residues in the CDR3. Trimming pared 5 bases from V and 7 bases from J, leaving 11 bases between. CDR1 and CDR2 from the germline V gene are SEHNR and FQNEAQ (reference sequence). The CDR3 here is CASSPASGGYTF. CDR3 DNA: TGTGCCAGCAGCCCCGCCTCGGGTGGCTACACCTTC. The complete variable domain, with remaining parts taken from reference TRBV7-9 and TRBJ1-2, reads DTGVSQNPRHKITKRGQNVTFRCDPISEHNRLYWYRQTLGQGPEFLTYFQNEAQLEKSRLLSDRFSAERPKGSFSTLEIQRTEQGDSAMYLCASSPASGGYTFGSGTRLTVV.

The genes are TRBV5-8 and TRBJ1-2; D is unresolved. Trimming took 1 base from V and 8 from J, leaving 6 bases between them. Germline CDR1 SGHTS, CDR2 YDEGEE. The CDR3 spans 11 residues. The CDR3 nucleotides read TGTGCCAGCAGCTTGAAAGGAGGCTACACCTTC. Amino acid sequence: CASSLKGGYTF.

The chain uses TRBV5-4 and TRBJ1-4; no clear D. Trimming left V 7 bases short and J 0 bases short, with 7 bases between. Germline V gene data show CDR1 as SGHNT and CDR2 as YYREEE (reference sequence). This CDR3 has 13 amino acids. CDR3 loop: CASSGTTNEKLFF. CDR3 in DNA: TGTGCCAGCTCGGGGACAACTAATGAAAAACTGTTTTTT.

The V call is TRBV28, the J call TRBJ2-2, with D possibly TRBD1 on 5 matching bases. This CDR3 spans 13 amino acids. Per the germline V gene, CDR1 is MDHEN and CDR2 is SYDVKM. The ends were cut back, 2 bases at V and 6 bases at J, with 7 bases in the middle. The CDR3 protein is CASSLAGSGELFF. The CDR3, as DNA: TGTGCCAGCAGTTTAGCAGGGTCCGGGGAGCTGTTTTTT.

This clone is a singleton in its sample. This chain links TRBV6-5 with TRBJ1-5; D not resolved. The CDR3 spans 13 residues. Trimming left V 5 bases short and J 5 bases short, with 10 bases between. Germline-derived CDR1 and CDR2 are MNHEY and SVGAGI. The CDR3 region has the DNA TGTGCCAGCAGTAGGGATGCGGATCAGCCCCAGCATTTT. Translation: CASSRDADQPQHF.

The V call is TRBV30, the J call TRBJ2-7; D uncertain. The V gene's germline CDR1 is GTSNPN and CDR2 SVGIG (reference sequence). V shed 0 bases and J shed 6 bases, with 6 bases lying between them. The CDR3 has 11 amino acids. The CDR3 here is CAWSVLLEQYF. The DNA of the CDR3 is TGTGCCTGGAGTGTACTGCTCGAGCAGTACTTC.

V usage is TRBV11-2 and J usage is TRBJ1-2; 9 nucleotides line up with TRBD1. In germline, CDR1 is SGHAT, CDR2 FQNNGV. The CDR3 is 14 amino acids. With V trimmed by 5 bases and J by 7 bases, 8 bases remained unmatched. This CDR3 is CASSPQPDRGGYTF. The DNA of the CDR3 is TGTGCCAGCAGCCCTCAACCGGACAGGGGTGGCTACACCTTC.

This chain connects TRBV7-2 to TRBJ1-5, with TRBD1 matching 8 bases. The CDR3 totals 16 residues. Germline V gives CDR1 SGHTA, CDR2 FQGNSA. The junction had 1 base not matched to a gene; V was cut back by 0 bases and J by 0 bases. The CDR3 protein is CASSLAGQVSNQPQHF. In DNA form, the CDR3 reads TGTGCCAGCAGCTTAGCGGGACAGGTTAGCAATCAGCCCCAGCATTTT.

The rearrangement joins TRBV9 to TRBJ2-2; 7 bases agree with TRBD1. Germline V gene data show CDR1 as SGDLS and CDR2 as YYNGEE. The length of the CDR3 is 15 residues. V lost 0 bases and J lost 4; bases outside the gene matches: 3. The CDR3 DNA is TGTGCCAGCAGCGTAGCGGGACAGTCCACCGGGGAGCTGTTTTTT. Its protein is CASSVAGQSTGELFF. Variable domain in full (rest from reference TRBV9 and TRBJ2-2): DSGVTQTPKHLITATGQRVTLRCSPRSGDLSVYWYQQSLDQGLQFLIQYYNGEERAKGNILERFSAQQFPDLHSELNLSSLELGDSALYFCASSVAGQSTGELFFGEGSRLTVL.

The chain is built from TRBV28 and TRBJ2-2; D is unclear. The CDR3 is made up of 11 amino acids. V lost 5 bases, J lost 7 bases, and 5 bases lay in between. Germline V CDR1 and CDR2: MDHEN, SYDVKM. The CDR3 nucleotides read TGTGCCAGCAGTACCCTCGGGGAGCTGTTTTTT. Translation: CASSTLGELFF. Combining the CDR3 with reference TRBV28 and TRBJ2-2 gives the whole variable domain DVKVTQSSRYLVKRTGEKVFLECVQDMDHENMFWYRQDPGLGLRLIYFSYDVKMKEKGDIPEGYSVSREKKERFSLILESASTNQTSMYLCASSTLGELFFGEGSRLTVL.

The chain uses TRBV4-3 and TRBJ2-7, with unresolved D. There are 14 residues in the CDR3. CDR1 is LGHNA, CDR2 YSLEER, per germline. Trimming stripped 1 base from V and 2 bases from J, with 9 bases between. CDR3 residues: CASSQVWPTYEQYF. Here the CDR3 DNA reads TGCGCCAGCAGCCAAGTTTGGCCTACCTACGAGCAGTACTTC.

V usage is TRBV19 and J usage is TRBJ2-7, with D possibly matching TRBD2 (5 bases). Trimming stripped 6 bases from V and 6 bases from J, with 27 bases between. The CDR3 length is 17 residues. Germline CDR1 and CDR2: LNHDA and SQIVND (reference sequence). The CDR3 DNA reads TGTGCCAGTAGGGGGAGTATATTTGCGGACTCCACATCCGAGCAGTACTTC. This codes for CASRGSIFADSTSEQYF.

The V gene is TRBV5-1, the J gene TRBJ1-2; unclear D gene. The CDR3 runs 16 residues. V shed 4 bases and J shed 2 bases, with 18 bases lying between them. The germline CDR1 and CDR2 sequences are SGHRS and YFSETQ. This chain's CDR3 is CASSPTARDQNYGYTF. Written as DNA, the CDR3 is TGCGCCAGCAGCCCTACGGCGCGGGATCAAAACTATGGCTACACCTTC.

CDR3 in DNA: TGTGCCAGCAGCCAGAGGAAAGGGGGCTTTACCGAGCAGTACTTC. Translation gives CASSQRKGGFTEQYF. V usage is TRBV5-6 and J usage is TRBJ2-7, with 7 positions matching TRBD1. The V gene's germline CDR1 is SGHDT and CDR2 YYEEEE. V lost 4 bases to trimming and J lost 6 bases; unmatched junction nucleotides: 13. The CDR3 is 15 amino acids.